Listed below are T cell receptor beta chains from one sample, sequenced in a study of shared clonotypes between healthy human individuals. Profiling relied on immunoSEQ multiplex PCR, and the TCRdb table lists in-frame clones only, not all of them. Here the sample spans about 2,100,000 clones, roughly 91% being singletons. The material sequenced was naive CD8+ T cells from PBMCs. These receptors were taken from a man in his late teens or twenties in good health. Some clones in this sample may be carry-over from other donors' samples. Each CDR3 is given with its conserved first and last residue. D genes are given only for firm matches. Clone size is shown for a subset of rows, as once, few, many or a class of expanded clone.

size: NA; V: TRBV5-8; J: TRBJ1-2; D: NA; DNA: TGTGCCAGCAGCTTCGGCGGTCGTAACTATGGCTACACCTTC; CDR3: CASSFGGRNYGYTF
size: NA; V: TRBV2; J: TRBJ2-3; D: TRBD2; DNA: TGTGCCAGCAGTGCGCTAGCGGGAGGGACAGATACGCAGTATTTT; CDR3: CASSALAGGTDTQYF
size: NA; V: TRBV19; J: TRBJ2-1; D: NA; DNA: TGTGCCAGTACCATGGACCCCGACAATGAGCAGTTCTTC; CDR3: CASTMDPDNEQFF
size: NA; V: TRBV6-1; J: TRBJ2-3; D: TRBD1; DNA: TGTGCCAGCAGTGGATTGACAGGGATCGGCACAGATACGCAGTATTTT; CDR3: CASSGLTGIGTDTQYF
size: NA; V: TRBV23-1; J: TRBJ2-3; D: TRBD1; DNA: TGCGCCAGCAGTTGGACAGGAGATACGCAGTATTTT; CDR3: CASSWTGDTQYF
size: NA; V: TRBV6-5; J: TRBJ2-5; D: NA; DNA: TGTGCCAGCAGCCCCCCCCCGGGAATAAAAGAGACCCAGTACTTC; CDR3: CASSPPPGIKETQYF
size: NA; V: TRBV4-2; J: TRBJ2-7; D: NA; DNA: TGTGCCAGCAGCCAAGACCGGACAGCCTACGAGCAGTACTTC; CDR3: CASSQDRTAYEQYF
size: NA; V: TRBV2; J: TRBJ2-3; D: TRBD1; DNA: TGTGCCAGCAGTGCAGGGGGTGGTGCAGATACGCAGTATTTT; CDR3: CASSAGGGADTQYF
size: NA; V: TRBV28; J: TRBJ1-1; D: TRBD1; DNA: TGTGCCAGCAACCAATACAGGGGGATGGAAGCTTTCTTT; CDR3: CASNQYRGMEAFF
size: NA; V: TRBV25-1; J: TRBJ1-1; D: TRBD1; DNA: TGTGCCAGCAGTGAATATAACTTGGGCAGGGGGAGGACTGAAGCTTTCTTT; CDR3: CASSEYNLGRGRTEAFF
size: NA; V: TRBV19; J: TRBJ1-4; D: TRBD1; DNA: TGTGCCAGTAGTGCGGGACAGACAACTAATGAAAAACTGTTTTTT; CDR3: CASSAGQTTNEKLFF
size: NA; V: TRBV29-1; J: TRBJ2-4; D: NA; DNA: TGCAGCGTTCGTGTATCTGGGAACATTCAGTACTTC; CDR3: CSVRVSGNIQYF
size: NA; V: TRBV28; J: TRBJ2-5; D: NA; DNA: TGTGCCAGCAGTTTAAAATCCCTCGGGGAGACCCAGTACTTC; CDR3: CASSLKSLGETQYF
size: NA; V: TRBV2; J: TRBJ2-1; D: NA; DNA: TGTGCCAGCAGGTCACAGGGTTACCTCTACAATGAGCAGTTCTTC; CDR3: CASRSQGYLYNEQFF
size: NA; V: TRBV4-1; J: TRBJ2-7; D: TRBD2; DNA: TGCGCCAGCAGCCAAGTTAGCGGGCCCTCCTACGAGCAGTACTTC; CDR3: CASSQVSGPSYEQYF
size: once; V: TRBV2; J: TRBJ2-1; D: NA; DNA: TGTGCCAGCAGTGAAGTGGTCTCCTACAATGAGCAGTTCTTC; CDR3: CASSEVVSYNEQFF
size: NA; V: TRBV7-9; J: TRBJ2-7; D: NA; DNA: TGTGCCAGCAGCTTGGGGACGGCGGGCGAGCAGTACTTC; CDR3: CASSLGTAGEQYF
size: once; V: TRBV27; J: TRBJ2-1; D: NA; DNA: TGTGCCAGCAGCGAGGGGAGCACCCAGGGGTACAATGAGCAGTTCTTC; CDR3: CASSEGSTQGYNEQFF
size: NA; V: TRBV7-9; J: TRBJ2-7; D: NA; DNA: TGTGCCAGCAGCTTAGGAGTGGCCGAGCAGTACTTC; CDR3: CASSLGVAEQYF
size: NA; V: TRBV4-2; J: TRBJ2-3; D: TRBD1; DNA: TGTGCCAGCAGCCAAGAGACAGGGGATATCACAGATACGCAGTATTTT; CDR3: CASSQETGDITDTQYF
size: NA; V: TRBV7-9; J: TRBJ1-1; D: NA; DNA: TGTGCCAGCAGCTCAGGGTGGGCTGAAGCTTTCTTT; CDR3: CASSSGWAEAFF
size: NA; V: TRBV9; J: TRBJ2-1; D: TRBD1; DNA: TGTGCCAGCAGCGTAGAGGGACAGGTGAACAATGAGCAGTTCTTC; CDR3: CASSVEGQVNNEQFF
size: NA; V: TRBV7-9; J: TRBJ1-4; D: NA; DNA: TGTGCCAGCAGTTCTACGGGTTTTGGTGGGGAAAAACTGTTTTTT; CDR3: CASSSTGFGGEKLFF
size: NA; V: TRBV5-6; J: TRBJ2-3; D: NA; DNA: TGTGCCAGCTGCAAATCCGATACGCAGTATTTT; CDR3: CASCKSDTQYF
size: NA; V: TRBV9; J: TRBJ2-7; D: NA; DNA: TGTGCCAGCAGCGTAGGAGGGGCGACCTACGAGCAGTACTTC; CDR3: CASSVGGATYEQYF
size: NA; V: TRBV2; J: TRBJ1-5; D: NA; DNA: TGTGCCAGCAGTGGCCTACAACCCAAGATGCCCCAGCATTTT; CDR3: CASSGLQPKMPQHF
size: NA; V: TRBV28; J: TRBJ1-5; D: TRBD1; DNA: TGTGCCAGCAGAACTTATCAGGGGGCAAATCAGCCCCAGCATTTT; CDR3: CASRTYQGANQPQHF